The clone carrying this T cell receptor (beta chain) was seen more than once but under ten times. Antigen unknown. This record comes from a study of vaccination effects on CD4 cells after COVID-19. In the study overall: Pre-vaccine samples were drawn 16 days and one week before the first dose. Regarding the study as a whole: Long after vaccination, the clones induced by infection and by vaccine shrank markedly in size. In the study, convalescent patients were few, and early post-infection timepoints were absent.

Assay: immunoSEQ multiplex PCR; the TCRdb copy retains only in-frame clones and omits some. This table has roughly 60,000 clones, about two thirds appearing once. Culturing for nine to ten days preceded CD4+ T cell isolation. Half-medium exchanges with IL-2 medium took place on days 3 and 7. This CDR3 has 11 amino acids. The germline gives CDR1 MNHNY, CDR2 SVGAGI (reference sequence). The ends were cut back, 4 bases at V and 3 bases at J, with 4 bases in the middle. The TCR originated in a human donor who had a prior SARS-CoV-2 infection. Sequenced material: CD4+ T cells from PBMCs cultured without peptide, taken before COVID-19 vaccination. V and J are TRBV6-6 and TRBJ2-7, with D hard to call. This CDR3 is CASSLVYEQYF. The CDR3 region has the DNA TGTGCCAGCAGTTTAGTCTACGAGCAGTACTTC.